One and the same sample provided the 29 T cell receptor beta chains below, sequenced in a study of blood T cell repertoires in COVID-19. Profiling relied on immunoSEQ multiplex PCR, and the TCRdb table lists in-frame clones only, not all of them. The data contain over 85,000 clones, about 88% of them singletons. Sequenced: peripheral blood. The source is a woman aged 50 to 60 with acute or convalescent COVID-19.

The genes are TRBV2 and TRBJ2-7; the match to TRBD1 covers 10 bases. The CDR3 loop spans 13 amino acids. Losses at the gene ends were 2 bases for V and 6 bases for J; bases not matched to a gene: 1. Germline V gene sequence: CDR1 SNHLY, CDR2 FYNNEI. CDR3 in DNA: TGTGCCAGCAGTGAAAGGACAGGGGGCGAGCAGTACTTC. Encoded protein: CASSERTGGEQYF.

The chain uses TRBV4-2 and TRBJ1-1; the D is unclear. The CDR3 is made up of 13 amino acids. Germline V gene lookup returns CDR1 LGHNA and CDR2 YNFKEQ. Trimming left V 4 bases short and J 4 bases short, with 10 bases between. The CDR3 sequence is CASSPSGRTEAFF. CDR3 DNA sequence: TGTGCCAGCAGCCCTTCGGGTCGCACTGAAGCTTTCTTT.

The V gene is TRBV7-9, the J gene TRBJ1-6; no clear D gene. CDR3 length: 17 amino acids. Germline CDR1 is SEHNR and CDR2 is FQNEAQ (reference sequence). Trimming removed 2 bases from V and 0 bases from J, with 11 bases in between. CDR3 in DNA: TGTGCCAGCAGCTTATCGCCAAGGAGCTCCTATAATTCACCCCTCCACTTT. Protein: CASSLSPRSSYNSPLHF.

The gene calls are TRBV9 and TRBJ1-1, with TRBD1 as a possible D gene (5 bases). The germline gives CDR1 SGDLS, CDR2 YYNGEE. Trimming took 0 bases from V and 0 from J, leaving 12 bases between them. CDR3 size: 16 residues. In nucleotides, the CDR3 is TGTGCCAGCAGCGTAGGCGGGGGTCCCCTGAACACTGAAGCTTTCTTT. Translating it yields CASSVGGGPLNTEAFF.

The V call is TRBV6-1, the J call TRBJ2-7; 9 nucleotides align to TRBD1. V was clipped by 1 base and J by 0 bases; unmatched bases: 7. There are 17 residues in the CDR3. Germline CDR1 is MNHNS and CDR2 is SASEGT. CDR3 sequence reads: CASSEGGRGQGSYEQYF. The CDR3 coding sequence is TGTGCCAGCAGTGAAGGGGGTCGGGGACAGGGCTCCTACGAGCAGTACTTC.

This clone was seen more than once but under ten times. The chain has TRBV7-2 and TRBJ2-5, with a weak D call TRBD1 (6 bases). The germline CDR1 and CDR2 sequences are SGHTA and FQGNSA. The CDR3 length is 15 residues. V gave up 5 bases and J gave up 8 bases, with 21 bases separating them. DNA for the CDR3: TGTGCCAGCAGCGCACAATGGGGGACACAAGGTACCCAGTACTTC. As protein: CASSAQWGTQGTQYF.

V and J are TRBV15 and TRBJ1-1, with a possible D match to TRBD1 (5 bases). CDR3 size: 17 residues. Trimming stripped 1 base from V and 0 bases from J, with 15 bases between. Germline lookup yields CDR1 LNHNV and CDR2 YYDKDF (reference sequence). The CDR3 bases are TGTGCCACCAGCAGAGGGTTCGGGGGGAGCATGAACACTGAAGCTTTCTTT. Its translation: CATSRGFGGSMNTEAFF.

The gene calls are TRBV11-3 and TRBJ2-5, with TRBD2 identical over 8 bases. This CDR3 comprises 14 residues. CDR1 is SGHNT and CDR2 is YENEEA in the germline V gene. The junction had 4 bases not matched to a gene; V was cut back by 1 base and J by 6 bases. The CDR3 coding sequence is TGTGCCAGCAGCTTAGGAGGACTAGCACAGACCCAGTACTTC. It encodes CASSLGGLAQTQYF.

The genes are TRBV7-2 and TRBJ2-2, with 10 bases aligning to TRBD2. This CDR3 is built from 16 residues. CDR1 and CDR2 (germline): SGHTA, FQGNSA. J lost 5 bases, V lost 1 base, and 4 bases had no gene match. The CDR3 loop reads CASSLGLAGVTGELFF. Here the CDR3 DNA reads TGTGCCAGCAGCTTAGGGCTAGCGGGAGTGACCGGGGAGCTGTTTTTT. Looking up the rest from reference TRBV7-2 and TRBJ2-2 gives the full variable domain: GAGVSQSPSNKVTEKGKDVELRCDPISGHTALYWYRQSLGQGLEFLIYFQGNSAPDKSGLPSDRFSAERTGGSVSTLTIQRTQQEDSAVYLCASSLGLAGVTGELFFGEGSRLTVL.

The chain joins TRBV3-1 (or the pseudogene TRBV3-2) to TRBJ1-5; the D is unclear. Germline CDR1 and CDR2: LGHDT and YNNKEL (reference sequence). The CDR3 consists of 13 residues. V was pared by 4 bases and J by 7 bases, with 11 bases between. In DNA, the CDR3 is TGTGCCAGCAGCCTCGGACGGGAACAGCCCCAGCATTTT. Encoded protein: CASSLGREQPQHF.

The rearrangement joins TRBV2 to TRBJ2-1; 11 bases align to TRBD2. The germline CDR1 and CDR2 sequences are SNHLY and FYNNEI. V shed 5 bases and J 9 bases; nucleotides not matched to a gene: 6. The CDR3 is 14 amino acids. CDR3 residues: CASSWSLAGGEQFF. The CDR3 DNA reads as TGTGCCAGCAGTTGGTCCCTAGCGGGAGGTGAGCAGTTCTTC.

The chain has TRBV28 and TRBJ1-6; D unclear. With 2 bases removed from V and 7 bases from J, the gap between germline ends came to 15 bases. The CDR3 loop spans 16 amino acids. Germline V gene sequence: CDR1 MDHEN, CDR2 SYDVKM. This CDR3 reads CASSLRRGSGNSPLHF. DNA for the CDR3: TGTGCCAGCAGTTTACGCAGAGGGTCCGGCAATTCACCCCTCCACTTT.

This chain uses TRBV28 with TRBJ2-2; possibly TRBD1 for D (6 bases). V lost 2 bases and J 2 bases, leaving 12 bases between the germline ends. CDR1 is MDHEN, CDR2 SYDVKM, per germline. CDR3 length: 16 residues. The CDR3 region is CASSLRRTANTGELFF. CDR3 nucleotides: TGTGCCAGCAGTTTAAGACGGACAGCCAACACCGGGGAGCTGTTTTTT.

This chain joins TRBV2 and TRBJ1-1; a possible D gene is TRBD1 (5 bases). V was pared by 6 bases and J by 1 base, with 9 bases between. Germline values: CDR1 SNHLY, CDR2 FYNNEI. This CDR3 region has 13 residues. The CDR3 DNA reads as TGTGCCAGCAGGGTGGGGCGGAACACTGAAGCTTTCTTT. Encoded protein: CASRVGRNTEAFF. The entire variable domain, with the rest obtained from reference TRBV2 and TRBJ1-1, is as follows: EPEVTQTPSHQVTQMGQEVILRCVPISNHLYFYWYRQILGQKVEFLVSFYNNEISEKSEIFDDQFSVERPDGSNFTLKIRSTKLEDSAMYFCASRVGRNTEAFFGQGTRLTVV.

The chain has TRBV29-1 and TRBJ2-3; D gene uncertain. This CDR3 has 13 residues. The V gene's germline CDR1 is SQVTM and CDR2 ANQGSEA. Deletions cut 4 bases from V and 3 bases from J, with 11 bases between. This CDR3 reads CSVVGRSTDTQYF. The CDR3 DNA is TGCAGCGTTGTGGGCCGGTCGACAGATACGCAGTATTTT.

The rearrangement joins TRBV7-2 to TRBJ2-7, with 7 bases identical to TRBD2. This CDR3 has 15 amino acids. Germline assignment: CDR1 SGHTA and CDR2 FQGNSA. V lost 5 bases and J lost 0; bases outside the gene matches: 7. The CDR3 sequence: CASSLRRGSSYEQYF. CDR3 DNA sequence: TGTGCCAGCAGCCTCCGGCGGGGGAGCTCCTACGAGCAGTACTTC.

The chain recombines TRBV11-2 with TRBJ2-2, with 8 bases aligning to TRBD2. Trimming took 3 bases from V and 8 from J; bases not matched to a gene: 8. CDR1 and CDR2 (germline): SGHAT, FQNNGV. The CDR3 sequence is 15 residues long. In DNA, the CDR3 is TGTGCCAGCAGCTTGAGCGGGAGTTTCAGAGGGGAGCTGTTTTTT. Translating it yields CASSLSGSFRGELFF.

The rearrangement uses TRBV2 and TRBJ2-5; D is unresolved. Trimming took 9 bases from V and 0 from J, leaving 11 bases between them. The CDR3 totals 13 residues. Germline CDR1 reads SNHLY; CDR2 reads FYNNEI. CDR3 in DNA: TGTGCCAGTCTAAGAGAGTACCAAGAGACCCAGTACTTC. This sequence encodes CASLREYQETQYF.

The chain recombines TRBV10-3 with TRBJ2-7, with TRBD2 as a possible D gene (7 bases). CDR1 and CDR2 (germline): ENHRY, SYGVKD. V was cut by 4 bases and J by 3 bases, with 16 bases left in between. The CDR3 is made up of 15 amino acids. The CDR3 region has the DNA TGTGCCATCAGTGGGGGGCTAGCGGCCGGCTACGAGCAGTACTTC. Translating it yields CAISGGLAAGYEQYF.

V gene TRBV19 combines with J gene TRBJ1-4, with 8 bases matching TRBD1. The CDR3 has 18 residues. Germline trimming cut 6 bases from V and 0 bases from J; bases unmatched to any gene: 12. The V gene's germline CDR1 is LNHDA and CDR2 SQIVND (reference sequence). The CDR3: CASSGTGAGPATNEKLFF. The CDR3, as DNA: TGTGCCAGTAGCGGGACAGGCGCCGGGCCAGCAACTAATGAAAAACTGTTTTTT.

The CDR3 loop reads CASSPEVVWNTEAFF. DNA of the CDR3: TGTGCCAGCAGCCCGGAGGTGGTTTGGAACACTGAAGCTTTCTTT. The gene calls are TRBV9 and TRBJ1-1; D not certain. Germline V gene data show CDR1 as SGDLS and CDR2 as YYNGEE. The CDR3 contains 15 residues. V shed 4 bases and J shed 1 base, with 14 bases lying between them.

The rearrangement uses TRBV4-2 and TRBJ2-5; TRBD1 might be the D (6 bases). The CDR3 is 18 amino acids. Trimming stripped 0 bases from V and 5 bases from J, with 22 bases between. CDR1 is LGHNA, CDR2 YNFKEQ, per germline. The CDR3 DNA is TGTGCCAGCAGCCAAGATCCCCTAAGCACCCCAGGGGTCGAGACCCAGTACTTC. Translation gives CASSQDPLSTPGVETQYF.

The gene calls are TRBV19 and TRBJ1-2; TRBD1 agrees at 8 bases. J was trimmed by 6 bases and V by 5 bases; bases with no gene match: 14. The CDR3 is 16 residues long. From germline, CDR1 is LNHDA and CDR2 SQIVND (reference sequence). CDR3 protein: CASSPGQGAIINGYTF. CDR3 DNA: TGTGCCAGTAGTCCAGGACAGGGCGCGATAATCAATGGCTACACCTTC.

This clone was detected once. The chain joins TRBV11-2 to TRBJ2-1; 8 nucleotides match TRBD1. The CDR3 covers 15 residues. Losses at the gene ends were 6 bases for V and 3 bases for J; bases not matched to a gene: 7. Germline V gene data show CDR1 as SGHAT and CDR2 as FQNNGV. The CDR3 nucleotides read TGTGCCAGCAGGGGAGACAGGGGATACTACAATGAGCAGTTCTTC. This gives the protein CASRGDRGYYNEQFF.

The chain employs TRBV29-1 and TRBJ2-1, with TRBD1 as a possible D gene (6 bases). CDR3 length: 13 residues. Trimming removed 6 bases at V and 1 base at J, with 10 bases between. CDR1 is SQVTM and CDR2 is ANQGSEA in the germline V gene. The CDR3 DNA reads as TGCAGCGTGCCGCAGGGGTCCTACAATGAGCAGTTCTTC. Its protein product is CSVPQGSYNEQFF.

The chain combines TRBV20-1 with TRBJ2-2; no clear D. The V and J ends lost 3 bases and 1 base respectively, with 6 bases between them. The CDR3 length is 13 residues. Germline lookup yields CDR1 DFQATT and CDR2 SNEGSKA (reference sequence). The CDR3 DNA reads TGCAGTGCTAGTGCGGTGAACACCGGGGAGCTGTTTTTT. The encoded protein is CSASAVNTGELFF.

The rearrangement joins TRBV7-8 to TRBJ1-2; 9 nucleotides match TRBD1. CDR3 length equals 13 residues. The J segment lost 8 bases and the V segment lost 5 bases, leaving 6 bases of the junction unmatched. CDR1 is SGHVS, CDR2 FQNEAQ, per germline. CDR3 protein: CASSARTGDGYTF. CDR3 DNA sequence: TGTGCCAGCAGCGCCCGGACAGGGGACGGCTACACCTTC.

This rearrangement joins TRBV29-1 to TRBJ1-2; the match to TRBD1 covers 10 bases. Trimming cost V 6 bases and J 4 bases; bases outside gene matches: 8. The CDR3 extends over 14 amino acids. Germline assignment: CDR1 SQVTM and CDR2 ANQGSEA. CDR3 sequence (DNA): TGCAGCGTGACGACAGGGGGCGCCGGCTATGGCTACACCTTC. It specifies CSVTTGGAGYGYTF. The complete variable domain, with remaining parts taken from reference TRBV29-1 and TRBJ1-2, reads SAVISQKPSRDICQRGTSLTIQCQVDSQVTMMFWYRQQPGQSLTLIATANQGSEATYESGFVIDKFPISRPNLTFSTLTVSNMSPEDSSIYLCSVTTGGAGYGYTFGSGTRLTVV.

In its sample, this clone was seen a few times. V usage is TRBV6-5 and J usage is TRBJ2-1; TRBD2 matches at 11 bases. In germline, CDR1 is MNHEY, CDR2 SVGAGI. This CDR3 is built from 16 residues. V dropped 2 bases and J dropped 9; count of bases not matched to a gene: 9. CDR3 nucleotide sequence: TGTGCCAGCAGTTACGTAGCGGGAGGGCCAGGTGGTGAGCAGTTCTTC. It specifies CASSYVAGGPGGEQFF.